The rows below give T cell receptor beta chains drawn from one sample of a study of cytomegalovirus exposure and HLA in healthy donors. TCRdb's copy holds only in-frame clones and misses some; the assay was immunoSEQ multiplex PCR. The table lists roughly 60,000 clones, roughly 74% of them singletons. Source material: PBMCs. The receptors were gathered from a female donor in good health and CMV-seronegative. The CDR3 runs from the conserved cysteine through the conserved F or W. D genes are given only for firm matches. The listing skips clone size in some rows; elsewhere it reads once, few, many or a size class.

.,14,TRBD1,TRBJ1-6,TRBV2,CASSGDSPISPLHF,TGTGCCAGCAGTGGGGACAGCCCAATCTCACCCCTCCACTTT
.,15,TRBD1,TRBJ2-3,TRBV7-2,CASSAGQGGADTQYF,TGTGCCAGCAGCGCGGGACAGGGAGGAGCAGATACGCAGTATTTT
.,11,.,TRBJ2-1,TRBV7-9,CASSLDLREFF,TGTGCCAGCAGCTTAGATCTCCGGGAGTTCTTC
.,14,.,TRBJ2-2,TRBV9,CASSPGSYAGELFF,TGTGCCAGCAGCCCAGGCTCTTACGCCGGGGAGCTGTTTTTT
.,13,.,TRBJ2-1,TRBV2,CANNPWGLNEQFF,TGTGCCAACAACCCTTGGGGGCTCAATGAGCAGTTCTTC
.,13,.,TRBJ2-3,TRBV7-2,CASSLAAADTQYF,TGTGCCAGCAGCTTAGCAGCGGCAGATACGCAGTATTTT
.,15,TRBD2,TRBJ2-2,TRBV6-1,CASSELAGGPGELFF,TGTGCCAGCAGTGAACTAGCGGGGGGGCCCGGGGAGCTGTTTTTT
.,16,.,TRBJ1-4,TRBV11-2,CASSLDSPKEDEKLFF,TGTGCCAGCAGCTTAGATTCCCCCAAGGAGGACGAAAAACTGTTTTTT
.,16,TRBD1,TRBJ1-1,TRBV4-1,CASSQNRGTGTTEAFF,TGCGCCAGCAGCCAAAATAGAGGGACAGGGACCACTGAAGCTTTCTTT
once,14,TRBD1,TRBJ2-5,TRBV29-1,CSVAGGAIYETQYF,TGCAGCGTTGCAGGGGGCGCGATATATGAGACCCAGTACTTC
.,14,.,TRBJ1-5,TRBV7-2,CASSFTGVNQPQHF,TGTGCCAGCAGCTTCACGGGGGTCAATCAGCCCCAGCATTTT
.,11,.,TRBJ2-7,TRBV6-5,CASSDSYEQYF,TGTGCCAGCAGTGACAGCTACGAGCAGTACTTC
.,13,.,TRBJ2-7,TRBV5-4,CASSARTDYEQYF,TGTGCCAGCAGCGCCCGGACAGACTACGAGCAGTACTTC
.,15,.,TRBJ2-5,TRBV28,CASTRTPLHQETQYF,TGTGCCAGCACTCGAACTCCCCTCCACCAAGAGACCCAGTACTTC
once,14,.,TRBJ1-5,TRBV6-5,CASSSAYGNQPQHF,TGTGCCAGCAGTTCTGCCTACGGCAATCAGCCCCAGCATTTT
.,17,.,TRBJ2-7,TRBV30,CAWSVGVLAMSPYEQYF,TGTGCCTGGAGTGTTGGCGTCCTAGCGATGTCACCCTACGAGCAGTACTTC
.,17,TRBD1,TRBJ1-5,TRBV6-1,CASSEAGWGQANQPQHF,TGTGCCAGCAGTGAAGCGGGTTGGGGACAGGCCAATCAGCCCCAGCATTTT
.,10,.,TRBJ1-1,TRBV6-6,CASLQGEAFF,TGTGCCAGCCTACAGGGTGAAGCTTTCTTT
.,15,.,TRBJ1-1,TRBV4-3,CASTEGGGRLTEAFF,TGCGCCAGCACCGAAGGGGGGGGGAGGCTAACTGAAGCTTTCTTT
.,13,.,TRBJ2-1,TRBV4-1,CASSPFSYNEQFF,TGCGCCAGCAGCCCATTCTCCTACAATGAGCAGTTCTTC
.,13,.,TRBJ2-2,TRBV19,CASRGRVAGELFF,TGTGCCAGTAGGGGCAGGGTTGCCGGGGAGCTGTTTTTT
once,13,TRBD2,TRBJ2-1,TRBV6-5,CASSYGLAGGQFF,TGTGCCAGCAGTTACGGGCTAGCGGGGGGGCAGTTCTTC
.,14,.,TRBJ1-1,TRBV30,CAWSIMRSNTEAFF,TGTGCCTGGAGTATAATGCGGTCCAACACTGAAGCTTTCTTT
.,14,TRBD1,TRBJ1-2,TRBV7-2,CASSSGTAFSGYTF,TGTGCCAGCAGCTCCGGGACAGCGTTTTCGGGCTACACCTTC
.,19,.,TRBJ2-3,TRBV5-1,CASSLRVGQSGIVADTQYF,TGCGCCAGCAGCTTACGGGTAGGACAGTCTGGGATCGTGGCAGATACGCAGTATTTT
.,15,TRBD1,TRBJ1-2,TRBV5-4,CASSPGQGATYGYTF,TGTGCCAGCAGCCCAGGACAGGGGGCAACCTATGGCTACACCTTC
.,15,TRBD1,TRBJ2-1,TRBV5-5,CASSGGQGVDNEQFF,TGTGCCAGCAGCGGCGGACAGGGCGTGGACAATGAGCAGTTCTTC
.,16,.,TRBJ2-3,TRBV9,CASSGATDSSTDTQYF,TGTGCCAGCAGCGGGGCGACGGATTCTAGCACAGATACGCAGTATTTT
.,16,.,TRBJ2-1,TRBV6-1,CASSEGEGGPYNEQFF,TGTGCCAGCAGTGAAGGGGAGGGGGGTCCCTACAATGAGCAGTTCTTC
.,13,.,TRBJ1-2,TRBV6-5,CASSSPIWAGYTF,TGTGCCAGCAGTTCACCTATATGGGCTGGCTACACCTTC
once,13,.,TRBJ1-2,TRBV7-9,CASSLVQSHGYTF,TGTGCCAGCAGCTTAGTGCAGTCCCATGGCTACACCTTC